These T cell receptor beta chains were read from a single sample in a study of blood T cell repertoires in COVID-19. Profiling relied on immunoSEQ multiplex PCR, and the TCRdb table lists in-frame clones only, not all of them. The table has more than 450,000 clones, 87% seen once. The sample comprised PBMCs or T cells enriched from blood (not recorded which). These receptors were collected from a woman younger than 35 who had recovered from COVID-19. Both conserved end residues are part of each CDR3. A D gene is named only where the DNA matches it firmly. Size tells how often a clone was seen (once, few, many) or the class of an expanded clone, and some rows leave it out.

size	V	J	D	DNA	CDR3
.	TRBV7-9	TRBJ1-4	TRBD1	TGTGCCAGCAGCTTACCCGAGAAGGGGGCGACTGAAAAACTGTTTTTT	CASSLPEKGATEKLFF
.	TRBV25-1	TRBJ2-7	.	TGTGCCAGCAGCCGTCCAGGGGGGTACGAGCAGTACTTC	CASSRPGGYEQYF
.	TRBV5-1	TRBJ1-5	.	TGCGCCAGCAGCTTGCTCGGTGGCAATCAGCCCCAGCATTTT	CASSLLGGNQPQHF
.	TRBV7-9	TRBJ2-3	TRBD2	TGTGCCAGCAGCCCTACTAGCGGGGGGATCTGGACAGATACGCAGTATTTT	CASSPTSGGIWTDTQYF
.	TRBV30	TRBJ1-4	.	TGTGCCTGGGGTCCAGGGGCCACTAATGAAAAACTGTTTTTT	CAWGPGATNEKLFF
.	TRBV5-6	TRBJ1-1	TRBD1	TGTGCCAGCAGCCGGACAGGGAAGAACACTGAAGCTTTCTTT	CASSRTGKNTEAFF
.	TRBV19	TRBJ2-7	.	TGTGCCAGTAGTATAGGGGGCGGGGACCTCTTCTACGAGCAGTACTTC	CASSIGGGDLFYEQYF
.	TRBV3-1/TRBV3-2	TRBJ2-5	.	TGTGCCAGCAGCGAAACAGGGGAGACCCAGTACTTC	CASSETGETQYF
.	TRBV12-3/TRBV12-4	TRBJ1-2	TRBD1	TGTGCCAGCAGTTTAGGACAGGGTAGCTACACCTTC	CASSLGQGSYTF
.	TRBV5-1	TRBJ2-3	TRBD2	TGCGCCAGCAGCCCACTTAGCGGGGGGCTTCCAGATACGCAGTATTTT	CASSPLSGGLPDTQYF
.	TRBV3-1/TRBV3-2	TRBJ1-6	TRBD1	TGTGCCAGCAGCCAAAAGGGGGAGACGGTGGAAAGACAGGGGAATTCGATAATTAATTCACCCCTCCACTTT	CASSQKGETVERQGNSIINSPLHF
.	TRBV7-9	TRBJ1-2	.	TGTGCCAGCAGCTGGACCCTCATTACAGGAAAAGGTTCATATGGCTACACCTTC	CASSWTLITGKGSYGYTF
.	TRBV28	TRBJ1-5	.	TGTGCCAGCAGTAGGAGACGGAGCTTCTATCAGCCCCAGCATTTT	CASSRRRSFYQPQHF
.	TRBV27	TRBJ1-2	.	TGTGCCAGCAGTCTTACACCCTACCGGGACACTGGCTACACCTTC	CASSLTPYRDTGYTF
.	TRBV2	TRBJ2-1	TRBD1	TGTGCCACCGGGACAGACCTTAGGAATGAGCAGTTCTTC	CATGTDLRNEQFF
.	TRBV9	TRBJ2-7	.	TGTGCCAGCAGCGCCAGAGGTGGGGCTACCCTAACCTCCGAGCAGTACTTC	CASSARGGATLTSEQYF
.	TRBV11-2	TRBJ1-4	TRBD1	TGTGCCAGCAGCCCAGGGGGCTCGGCAACTAATGAAAAACTGTTTTTT	CASSPGGSATNEKLFF
.	TRBV19	TRBJ2-3	.	TGTGCCAGTAGTAGGAGGGACCCCAGCACAGATACGCAGTATTTT	CASSRRDPSTDTQYF
.	TRBV10-2	TRBJ1-1	.	TGCGCCAGCAGTGAGCTCTACAGCACTGAAGCTTTCTTT	CASSELYSTEAFF
.	TRBV5-4	TRBJ2-2	TRBD1	TGTGCCAGCAGCTGGAGAGGGGGCCAGAACACCGGGGAGCTGTTTTTT	CASSWRGGQNTGELFF
.	TRBV4-1	TRBJ2-5	.	TGCGCCAGCAGCCACCAGACAGGATCAGAGACCCAGTACTTC	CASSHQTGSETQYF
few	TRBV5-1	TRBJ1-2	TRBD1	TGCGCCAGCAGCCCCTACTCCGGGACAGACTATGGCTACACCTTC	CASSPYSGTDYGYTF
.	TRBV7-8	TRBJ2-1	.	TGTGCCAGCAGTACTGTAGCCTGGAAATACAATGAGCAGTTCTTC	CASSTVAWKYNEQFF
.	TRBV5-1	TRBJ2-2	TRBD2	TGCGCCAGCAGCTCCATTGCGGGGGGGCCCGGGGAGCTGTTTTTT	CASSSIAGGPGELFF
.	TRBV21-1	TRBJ2-7	.	TGTGCCAGCAGCAAATTTGGCAGGGGGCCCGAGCAGTACTTC	CASSKFGRGPEQYF
.	TRBV4-1	TRBJ2-6	TRBD1	TGCGCCAGCAGCCGGGGACAGGGATTCCTGGGGGGGGCCAACGTCCTGACTTTC	CASSRGQGFLGGANVLTF
.	TRBV5-1	TRBJ1-2	TRBD1	TGCGCCAGCAGCTTGGGGCCAGGGGGCAATGGCTACACCTTC	CASSLGPGGNGYTF
.	TRBV19	TRBJ1-2	TRBD1	TGTGCCACTAAGGGACAGGGTCACTATGGCTACACCTTC	CATKGQGHYGYTF
few	TRBV6-5	TRBJ1-3	TRBD1	TGTGCCAGCAGTTACGGGCAGGGGGCAGGAAACACCATATATTTT	CASSYGQGAGNTIYF
.	TRBV7-2	TRBJ1-4	TRBD1	TGTGCCAGCAGCCGTACAGGGGCAGGGGGCGAAAAACTGTTTTTT	CASSRTGAGGEKLFF
.	TRBV2	TRBJ1-2	.	TGTGCCAGCCGACAGGACGACTATGGCTACACCTTC	CASRQDDYGYTF
.	TRBV30	TRBJ1-6	TRBD1	TGTGCCTGGAGTGTAGACAGGGCCGTTAATTCACCCCTCCACTTT	CAWSVDRAVNSPLHF
.	TRBV19	TRBJ1-5	TRBD1	TGTGCCAGTAGTCGGGACAGAAATCAGCCCCAGCATTTT	CASSRDRNQPQHF
.	TRBV11-3	TRBJ2-2	.	TGTGCCAGCAGCCTAGTTCTGAACACCGGGGAGCTGTTTTTT	CASSLVLNTGELFF
.	TRBV24-1	TRBJ2-7	TRBD2	TGTGCCACCAGTGAAGGGAGGGCCTACGAGCAGTACTTC	CATSEGRAYEQYF
.	TRBV6-5	TRBJ2-3	TRBD1	TGTGCCAGCAGCCGAGGGGACAGGGAAACGGGTACGCAGTATTTT	CASSRGDRETGTQYF
.	TRBV7-9	TRBJ1-2	.	TGTGCCAGCAGCTTGCGGGGGGAGGATAGCTATGGCTACACCTTC	CASSLRGEDSYGYTF
.	TRBV25-1	TRBJ2-3	TRBD2	TGTGCCAGCAGTCTCACGCCCGCTAGCGGGGGGGGAGATACGCAGTATTTT	CASSLTPASGGGDTQYF
.	TRBV7-8	TRBJ1-3	.	TGTGCCAGCAGCTTATGGCGGGAAACAAGCTCTGGAAACACCATATATTTT	CASSLWRETSSGNTIYF
.	TRBV7-2	TRBJ2-2	TRBD2	TGTGCCAGCAGCTACACTAGCGGGAACACCGGGGAGCTGTTTTTT	CASSYTSGNTGELFF
few	TRBV29-1	TRBJ2-7	.	TGCAGCGTTTTAGACTACTCCTACGAGCAGTACTTC	CSVLDYSYEQYF
.	TRBV18	TRBJ2-3	.	TGTGCCAGCTCACCATCAGGGGGGTCTAGCACAGATACGCAGTATTTT	CASSPSGGSSTDTQYF
.	TRBV11-1	TRBJ2-1	.	TGTGCCAGCAGCTTACAGGGCCTCAATGAGCAGTTCTTC	CASSLQGLNEQFF
.	TRBV7-2	TRBJ2-3	TRBD2	TGTGCCAGCAGCTTAGCGCTTAGCGGGACCATGGATACGCAGTATTTT	CASSLALSGTMDTQYF
.	TRBV19	TRBJ1-1	TRBD1	TGTGCCAGTAGTCAGGGGGGCACTGAAGCTTTCTTT	CASSQGGTEAFF
.	TRBV5-1	TRBJ2-1	TRBD2	TGCGCCAGCAGCTTACTGACTAGCGGGGGCGGGGATGAGCAGTTCTTC	CASSLLTSGGGDEQFF
few	TRBV3-1/TRBV3-2	TRBJ1-1	.	TGTGCCAGCAGCCATGCGGTAAACACTGAAGCTTTCTTT	CASSHAVNTEAFF
.	TRBV20-1	TRBJ1-1	TRBD1	TGCAGTGCTAGTGATTACCTTACAGGGGGCACTGAAGCTTTCTTT	CSASDYLTGGTEAFF
.	TRBV28	TRBJ1-1	.	TGTGCCAGCAGTTATCCAGGCCTGAACACTGAAGCTTTCTTT	CASSYPGLNTEAFF
.	TRBV7-8	TRBJ1-2	.	TGTGCCAGCAGCTCCGAGCCCCCGTATGGCTACACCTTC	CASSSEPPYGYTF
.	TRBV20-1	TRBJ1-5	.	TGCAGTGCCTTACTAGGTCAGCCCCAGCATTTT	CSALLGQPQHF
.	TRBV24-1	TRBJ1-2	.	TGTGCCACCAGTGATTTGGGCAGGGCGAACTATGGCTACACCTTC	CATSDLGRANYGYTF
.	TRBV5-1	TRBJ1-2	TRBD1	TGCGCCAGCAGCTTGGTTAGACAGGGAAACTATGGCTACACCTTC	CASSLVRQGNYGYTF
.	TRBV27	TRBJ2-5	TRBD1	TGTGCCAGCAGCCCGACAGGGGGCGAGGAGACCCAGTACTTC	CASSPTGGEETQYF
.	TRBV9	TRBJ2-1	.	TGTGCCAGCAGCGTAGGCTTAGTGGGCCCAGGTGAGCAGTTCTTC	CASSVGLVGPGEQFF